This T cell receptor (beta chain) was observed in a study of blood T cell repertoires in COVID-19. The CDR3 loop spans 18 amino acids. Trimming removed 0 bases from V and 6 bases from J; junction bases left unmatched: 14. Germline CDR1 SGHRS, CDR2 YFSETQ. People in the exposed group encountered a COVID-19 case within 2 weeks before entering the study. Generated by immunoSEQ multiplex PCR, the TCRdb table keeps only in-frame clones and is missing some. The sample includes some 240,000 clones, approximately 88% seen only once; the top ten take 2.5% to 4%. Sequencing input: PBMCs or T cells enriched from blood (not recorded which). V is TRBV5-1 and J is TRBJ1-1; 10 bases line up with TRBD1. This sequence originates from a woman aged 40 to 55 who had been exposed to COVID-19. The CDR3 bases are TGCGCCAGCAGCTTGGATCGCCCCCGACAGGGGGCAGGGGCTGAAGCTTTCTTT. Translated: CASSLDRPRQGAGAEAFF.